The 8 T cell receptor beta chains in this list originate from one sample, sequenced in a study of blood T cell repertoires in COVID-19. Sequenced by immunoSEQ multiplex PCR; TCRdb stores in-frame clones only, minus some. The sample yields roughly 150,000 clones, 87% seen once. Sequenced material: PBMCs or T cells enriched from blood (not recorded which). Receptors originate from a woman aged 35 to 49 who had been exposed to COVID-19.

CDR3 sequence: CASSPDRMNTEAFF. CDR3 in DNA: TGCGCCAGCAGCCCCGACAGGATGAACACTGAAGCTTTCTTT. The chain employs TRBV5-1 and TRBJ1-1, with a possible D match to TRBD1 (6 bases). CDR3 size: 14 residues. CDR1 is SGHRS, CDR2 YFSETQ, per germline. V gave up 4 bases and J gave up 0 bases, with 10 bases separating them.

The chain recombines TRBV7-9 with TRBJ2-7; no firm D call. Germline CDR1 reads SEHNR; CDR2 reads FQNEAQ (reference sequence). CDR3 length equals 15 residues. Trimming removed 5 bases from V and 3 bases from J, with 17 bases in between. The CDR3 bases are TGTGCCAGCAGCCCACCATTCCGGCTAGGCTACGAGCAGTACTTC. Its translation: CASSPPFRLGYEQYF.

At least ten counts were recorded for this clone. The chain employs TRBV7-9 and TRBJ2-7; D is possibly TRBD2 (5 bases). This CDR3 has 14 amino acids. The ends were cut back, 5 bases at V and 3 bases at J, with 14 bases in the middle. Germline V CDR1 and CDR2: SEHNR, FQNEAQ (reference sequence). CDR3 in DNA: TGTGCCAGCAGCCTACACGGGAAGTTCTACGAGCAGTACTTC. It is translated as CASSLHGKFYEQYF.

The CDR3 sequence is CASSGTGASGEQYF. CDR3 coding DNA: TGCGCCAGCAGTGGGACAGGGGCTTCAGGCGAGCAGTACTTC. This chain links TRBV10-2 with TRBJ2-7, with 9 nucleotides matching TRBD1. This CDR3 comprises 14 residues. Germline assignment: CDR1 WSHSY and CDR2 SAAADI. Germline trimming cut 4 bases from V and 6 bases from J; bases unmatched to any gene: 7.

The sample holds one count of this clone. V usage is TRBV3-1 (or the pseudogene TRBV3-2) and J usage is TRBJ1-6; the match to TRBD1 covers 9 bases. Trimming took 7 bases from V and 3 from J; bases not matched to a gene: 7. This CDR3 contains 16 residues. Germline V lookup: CDR1 LGHDT, CDR2 YNNKEL (reference sequence). In nucleotides, the CDR3 is TGTGCCAGCACCCCAAGGGACAGGGTCTATAATTCACCCCTCCACTTT. Its translation is CASTPRDRVYNSPLHF.

The rearrangement joins TRBV3-1 (or the pseudogene TRBV3-2) to TRBJ2-2, with 8 bases lining up with TRBD1. The CDR3 has 17 amino acids. Germline CDR1 LGHDT, CDR2 YNNKEL (reference sequence). The trim removed 3 bases at V and 4 bases at J, leaving 10 bases unmatched. The CDR3 sequence is CASSHPSDRGGTGELFF. CDR3 nucleotide sequence: TGTGCCAGCAGCCACCCCTCCGACAGGGGAGGCACCGGGGAGCTGTTTTTT.

This chain links TRBV29-1 with TRBJ2-2; 10 positions match TRBD1. This CDR3 comprises 15 residues. Looked up from germline, CDR1 is SQVTM and CDR2 is ANQGSEA. V shed 7 bases and J 4 bases; nucleotides not matched to a gene: 9. CDR3 bases: TGCAGCGCTCATACCGGGACAGGGGTCACCGGGGAGCTGTTTTTT. Its protein is CSAHTGTGVTGELFF.

V is TRBV12-5 and J is TRBJ2-7, with 7 bases fitting TRBD1. Trimming at V came to 7 bases and at J to 2 bases, leaving 2 bases not matched to a gene. This CDR3 is 12 amino acids long. Germline-derived CDR1 and CDR2 are LGHNT and FRNRAP. CDR3 in amino acids: CASAGTAYEQYF. DNA of the CDR3: TGTGCTAGTGCCGGGACAGCCTACGAGCAGTACTTC.